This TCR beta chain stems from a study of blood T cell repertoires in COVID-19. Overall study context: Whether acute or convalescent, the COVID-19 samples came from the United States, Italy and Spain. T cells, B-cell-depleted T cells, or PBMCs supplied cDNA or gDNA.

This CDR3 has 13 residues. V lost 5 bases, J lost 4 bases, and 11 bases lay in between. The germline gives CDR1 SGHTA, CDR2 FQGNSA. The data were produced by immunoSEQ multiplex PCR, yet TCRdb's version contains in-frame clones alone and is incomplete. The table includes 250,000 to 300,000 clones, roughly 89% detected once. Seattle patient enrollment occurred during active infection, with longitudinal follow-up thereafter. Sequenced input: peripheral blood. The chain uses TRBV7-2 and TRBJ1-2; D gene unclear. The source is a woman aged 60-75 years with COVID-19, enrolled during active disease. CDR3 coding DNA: TGTGCCAGCAGCGGCGGGGTTGGCTATGGCTACACCTTC. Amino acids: CASSGGVGYGYTF.